The TCR beta chain under discussion was sequenced for a study of cytomegalovirus exposure and HLA in healthy donors. Measured with immunoSEQ multiplex PCR; TCRdb has only the in-frame clones, and not every one. The sample records fewer than 150,000 clones, more than 75% being singletons. The CDR3 is made up of 13 amino acids. V was clipped by 5 bases and J by 1 base, with 7 bases between them. Germline CDR1 reads SSHAT; CDR2 reads FNYEAQ (reference sequence). The gene calls are TRBV7-7 and TRBJ2-3, with D unclear. Material for sequencing was PBMCs. This TCR was sampled from a man aged 18 to 29 in good health and CMV-seropositive. The CDR3 protein is CASSLIGTDTQYF. The CDR3 nucleotides are TGTGCCAGCAGCCTAATTGGCACAGATACGCAGTATTTT.